The 3 T cell receptor beta chains listed next were all sequenced from one sample in a study of response to subunit inactivated influenza vaccine (dated by TCRdb to between 2017 and 2018). Library prep was done by RT-PCR. Data came from an Illumina HiSeq 2500. In TCRdb, the public reads were trimmed at Q25 with fastp and aligned with MiXCR, with productive beta chains retained. Duplicate CDR3 protein sequences are folded into a single record with the most common DNA and genes. Recorded for this sample are 450,000 to 700,000 distinct CDR3 sequences; 13% to 15% of them occurred a single time. In total, the top ten clones hold approximately 10% of the sample. The input for sequencing was PBMCs from blood, taken approximately 12 days after vaccination. Receptors were obtained from a man aged 45-65 years who received an inactivated influenza vaccine. Donor details come from another sample of the same person, matched by shared clones.

This clonotype was counted ten times or more. The CDR3 region has the DNA TGTGCCAGCAGAGCGACAGGGGGCCCAGATACGCAGTATTTT. It specifies CASRATGGPDTQYF. V usage is TRBV27 and J usage is TRBJ2-3; TRBD1 agrees at 10 bases. Losses at the gene ends were 6 bases for V and 4 bases for J; bases not matched to a gene: 4. This CDR3 is built from 14 residues. CDR1 and CDR2 from the germline V gene are MNHEY and SMNVEV (reference sequence).

The gene calls are TRBV11-2 and TRBJ2-1, with D unresolved. The CDR3 extends over 18 amino acids. Deletions cut 3 bases from V and 2 bases from J, with 20 bases between. Germline V lookup: CDR1 SGHAT, CDR2 FQNNGV. The CDR3 DNA reads TGTGCCAGCAGCTTCCTAGGGCGACGTAGCCCCGCCTACAATGAGCAGTTCTTC. This translates into CASSFLGRRSPAYNEQFF.

This clonotype showed up just a few times. This chain uses TRBV27 with TRBJ2-4; D is tentatively TRBD1 or TRBD2 (5 bases each). This CDR3 has 14 residues. Germline V CDR1 and CDR2: MNHEY, SMNVEV (reference sequence). The V end lost 6 bases, the J end lost 0 bases, and 9 bases lay between the germline ends. CDR3 DNA: TGTGCCAGCAGGACGAGGGGAGCCAAAAACATTCAGTACTTC. This translates into CASRTRGAKNIQYF.